The present TCR beta chain was sequenced within a study of blood T cell repertoires in COVID-19 (dated by TCRdb to 2020 to 2022). For the study in its entirety: Samples from collaborators originated in the United States, Italy and Spain and spanned both the acute and convalescent phases of COVID-19. The prospective study material was composed of cDNA or gDNA derived from T cells, B-cell-depleted T cells, or PBMCs. Subjects who had been exposed to COVID-19, were actively infected with it, or had recovered from it provided the deeply sampled blood TCRbeta repertoires that made up the dataset. The repertoires were made available in a free public database intended to serve as a resource for research on the immune response to SARS-CoV-2. Samples came from the ongoing ImmuneRACE study (first 160 participants) plus 1,254 subjects from 6 global collaborators. Nearly every sample came with metadata listing a de-identified subject ID, COVID-19 status, age in years and sex. Where available, HLA class I and class II types were obtained from metadata supplied by the sample provider rather than from assay-based typing. On the study overall, not on this receptor specifically: Clinical and demographic metadata were provided uncurated, with the amount varying by source and participant.

Whole blood was collected in K2EDTA tubes by collaborating institutions according to the institutions' own protocols. Collaborator samples were shipped for TCRbeta analysis as frozen whole blood, isolated PBMCs, or DNA extracted from either sample type. As regards this clone: No cognate antigen has been identified for it. The record has no base qualities; no much larger clone is one base away.

V has 3 bases trimmed and J has 2 bases trimmed; junction bases matching no gene number 9. CDR1 is given as SGHNT and CDR2 as YENEEA, both from the germline V gene. The CDR3 contains 17 residues, cysteine and phenylalanine counted. Only the CDR3 portion is preserved as DNA: 51 bases, with reading frame beginning at the first base. TCRbeta CDR3 regions were amplified from genomic DNA using the immunoSEQ Assay, a bias-controlled multiplex PCR. In the paper's pipeline: The number of nucleated cells in each sample was estimated by amplification of reference gene primers within the assay. To quantify the absolute abundance of each unique TCRbeta CDR3 rearrangement, sequence reads were collapsed and filtered. Productive Simpson clonality was computed per sample as the square root of Simpson's diversity index over productive rearrangements. TCRdb mirrors the immuneACCESS table, restricted to in-frame sequences. Some clones are absent from its copies; in checked studies, under half trace to an unresolved V gene, and the reason for the others is unknown. Clone size and the V and J calls come from that table; the DNA yielded D and trimming. Across this sample there are tens of thousands of clones, with 80% to 90% seen only once. The top ten clonotypes cover nearly 45% of the sample.

This sequence uses TRBV11-3 and TRBJ2-1, and TRBD2 matches 8 of the central bases. The sequence was obtained from a human donor in a cohort sampled during active COVID-19. Sequencing was performed on peripheral blood. The CDR3 is CASSLNRGAGAYNEQFF. The DNA is TGTGCCAGCAGCTTGAACCGGGGAGCGGGAGCCTACAATGAGCAGTTCTTC.